These T cell receptor beta chains were read from a single sample in a study of cytomegalovirus exposure and HLA in healthy donors. TCRdb's copy holds only in-frame clones and misses some; the assay was immunoSEQ multiplex PCR. The table has 110,000 to 150,000 clones, approximately 90% seen once. Specimen: PBMCs. The source is a man aged 18 to 30 in good health and CMV-seronegative. The CDR3 runs from the conserved cysteine through the conserved F or W. The order of the fields is V gene, J gene, D gene, clone size, CDR3 DNA, CDR3 protein. The D gene is left open where the match is weak. The size field is filled for only some rows; it gives once, few, many or a size class.

TRBV6-1,TRBJ1-1,.,.,TGTGCCAGCAGTGAATATTGGTGGGAGTCTGAAGCTTTCTTT,CASSEYWWESEAFF
TRBV13,TRBJ2-1,TRBD2,.,TGTGCCAGCAGCTTAACTAGCGGCCTCTCCTACAATGAGCAGTTCTTC,CASSLTSGLSYNEQFF
TRBV5-5,TRBJ1-1,.,.,TGTGCCAGCCATTCCTGGGCCGGAATTCTTGCTAGCATGAACACTGAAGCTTTCTTT,CASHSWAGILASMNTEAFF
TRBV15,TRBJ2-5,.,.,TGTGCCACCAGCAGAGATGTGGAGGGTGGGGAGACCCAGTACTTC,CATSRDVEGGETQYF
TRBV5-4,TRBJ1-5,.,.,TGTGCCAGCAGCAGGGAGGAGAAGGTCTATAGCAATCAGCCCCAGCATTTT,CASSREEKVYSNQPQHF
TRBV6-4,TRBJ2-1,TRBD2,.,TGTGCGGGGGTAGCGGGGGCCCGGGGCCTAATGAGGTTCTTC,CAGVAGARGLMRFF
TRBV9,TRBJ2-1,.,.,TGTGCCAGCAGCGTTGGGACTTTACCCTACAATGAGCAGTTCTTC,CASSVGTLPYNEQFF
TRBV7-9,TRBJ1-1,.,.,TGTGCCAGCAGCTTATCGACCCGAGGGACTGAAGCTTTCTTT,CASSLSTRGTEAFF
TRBV10-2,TRBJ1-3,TRBD1,once,TGCGCCAGCAGTGACCCCGGGACAGGGGTAAACACCATATATTTT,CASSDPGTGVNTIYF
TRBV7-3,TRBJ2-1,TRBD2,.,TGTGCCAGCAGCTTAGTCCCTAGGCGGGGGGCTCTCTCTGAGCAGTTCTTC,CASSLVPRRGALSEQFF
TRBV6-4,TRBJ2-5,.,.,TGTGCCAGCAGTGCAGGGTTGGGCGAGACCCAGTACTTC,CASSAGLGETQYF
TRBV6-5,TRBJ2-2,.,.,TGTGCCAGCAGTTACTCTGGGGAGGTGAACACCGGGGAGCTGTTTTTT,CASSYSGEVNTGELFF